The rows below give T cell receptor beta chains drawn from one sample of a study of cytomegalovirus exposure and HLA in healthy donors. Profiling relied on immunoSEQ multiplex PCR, and the TCRdb table lists in-frame clones only, not all of them. The sample carries roughly 98,000 clones, roughly 90% recorded once. The sequenced material came from PBMCs. The receptors shown here come from a man in his late teens or twenties in good health and CMV-seropositive. The CDR3 runs from the conserved cysteine through the conserved F or W. D genes are given only for firm matches. Expanded clones get a size class; other rows say once, few or many, or leave the size out.

TRBJ2-2 TRBV7-3 NA NA CASSLVSQGRGWTGELFF TGTGCCAGCAGCTTGGTATCCCAGGGCAGGGGATGGACCGGGGAGCTGTTTTTT
TRBJ2-1 TRBV5-6 NA NA CASSLARVSGAYNEQFF TGTGCCAGCAGCTTGGCCCGGGTGAGCGGAGCTTACAATGAGCAGTTCTTC
TRBJ1-4 TRBV6-1 NA TRBD1 CASNGQGAPNEKLFF TGTGCCAGCAACGGACAGGGGGCACCTAATGAAAAACTGTTTTTT
TRBJ2-3 TRBV6-5 NA TRBD1 CASRNRGLGTDTQYF TGTGCCAGCAGAAACAGGGGGCTTGGCACAGATACGCAGTATTTT
TRBJ2-3 TRBV29-1 NA TRBD2 CSVSTSGGTDTQYF TGCAGCGTGTCGACTAGCGGAGGCACAGATACGCAGTATTTT
TRBJ2-3 TRBV7-8 once NA CASSLVPSVSTDTQYF TGTGCCAGCAGCTTAGTGCCTAGCGTTAGCACAGATACGCAGTATTTT
TRBJ1-2 TRBV19 few NA CASSASGVGYTF TGTGCCAGTAGTGCCTCAGGGGTTGGCTACACCTTC
TRBJ2-1 TRBV5-1 NA NA CASSLEFRSGRNEQFF TGCGCCAGCAGCTTGGAGTTTAGATCGGGGAGAAATGAGCAGTTCTTC
TRBJ1-5 TRBV10-3 NA NA CAISEANYSNQPQHF TGTGCCATCAGTGAGGCAAACTATAGCAATCAGCCCCAGCATTTT
TRBJ1-1 TRBV25-1 NA NA CASSEGGARVTEAFF TGTGCCAGCAGTGAGGGAGGGGCCAGGGTCACTGAAGCTTTCTTT
TRBJ2-7 TRBV5-4 NA TRBD1 CASSWGTVGEQYF TGTGCCAGCAGCTGGGGGACAGTCGGTGAGCAGTACTTC
TRBJ2-7 TRBV19 NA TRBD1 CASSIALGQPSDEQYF TGTGCCAGTAGTATAGCATTGGGACAGCCCTCGGACGAGCAGTACTTC
TRBJ2-1 TRBV7-2 NA NA CASSFVPGFDEQFF TGTGCCAGCAGCTTTGTTCCCGGTTTCGATGAGCAGTTCTTC
TRBJ1-1 TRBV7-6 NA NA CASSFAGNTEAFF TGTGCCAGCAGCTTCGCAGGGAACACTGAAGCTTTCTTT
TRBJ2-7 TRBV9 NA TRBD1 CASSPRQGADEQYF TGTGCCAGCAGCCCAAGACAGGGGGCCGACGAGCAGTACTTC
TRBJ2-7 TRBV9 NA TRBD1 CASSVAPDRGRVTTYEQYF TGTGCCAGCAGCGTAGCTCCCGACAGGGGGCGAGTTACTACCTACGAGCAGTACTTC